Here is one TCR beta chain with its context. Its antigen is unidentified. The sample originates from a study of cytomegalovirus exposure and HLA in healthy donors. Study-level findings and limits: Links to common viral pathogens appeared, in a later analysis, for several of the most significant clusters.

A multiplex PCR was run with 60 Vbeta primers and 13 Jbeta primers. Sequenced by immunoSEQ multiplex PCR; TCRdb stores in-frame clones only, minus some. Of fewer than 120,000 clones in the sample, more than 65% are singletons; the top ten hold about 6.8%. This CDR3 comprises 13 residues. After removal of 4 bases from V and 5 bases from J, the junction contained 6 bases not matched to a gene. Per germline, CDR1 SQVTM and CDR2 ANQGSEA. The TCR originated in a young man in good health and CMV-seropositive. The chain joins TRBV29-1 to TRBJ1-1, with 8 bases lining up with TRBD1. The sample comprised PBMCs. The CDR3 spells CSVVRGLWTEAFF. CDR3 in DNA: TGCAGCGTTGTCAGGGGGCTTTGGACTGAAGCTTTCTTT.